These 6 T cell receptor beta chains share one sample of origin, sequenced in a study of blood T cell repertoires in COVID-19. Data came from immunoSEQ multiplex PCR; TCRdb stores just in-frame clones and leaves some out. Found here are about 250,000 clones, approximately 85% of them singletons; the top ten hold 4.7%. The sample taken for sequencing was peripheral blood. The source is a woman in her 70s with acute or convalescent COVID-19.

The V and J genes are TRBV4-3 and TRBJ2-5; possibly TRBD2 for D (6 bases). V lost 4 bases to trimming and J lost 2 bases, with 14 bases between them. This CDR3 spans 15 amino acids. The germline gives CDR1 LGHNA, CDR2 YSLEER. CDR3 coding DNA: TGCGCCAGCAGCCGAAGAAGGGACTTACAAGAGACCCAGTACTTC. It codes for CASSRRRDLQETQYF.

This rearrangement joins TRBV7-9 to TRBJ1-1; D is possibly TRBD1 (5 bases). V gave up 8 bases and J gave up 3 bases, with 19 bases separating them. The CDR3 covers 15 residues. Germline V CDR1 and CDR2: SEHNR, FQNEAQ (reference sequence). Here the CDR3 DNA reads TGTGCCAGCCAGCCCAAGGAGGGGTTCCACACTGAAGCTTTCTTT. The encoded protein is CASQPKEGFHTEAFF.

The V call is TRBV11-2, the J call TRBJ2-7; 11 positions match TRBD1. This CDR3 has 15 amino acids. Losses at the gene ends were 1 base for V and 5 bases for J; bases not matched to a gene: 4. Germline V CDR1 and CDR2: SGHAT, FQNNGV. CDR3: CASSLGTGGYHEQYF. The DNA for the CDR3 is TGTGCCAGCAGCTTAGGGACAGGGGGCTACCACGAGCAGTACTTC.

In this sample, this clone turned up a few times. The chain's CDR3 is CASSTQNSGFWYGYTF. CDR3 in DNA: TGTGCCAGCAGCACACAAAATTCGGGATTCTGGTATGGCTACACCTTC. The V call is TRBV21-1, the J call TRBJ1-2. TRBV21-1 is designated a pseudogene. CDR3 length: 16 amino acids.

The J gene is TRBJ2-7, the V gene TRBV28; the D is unclear. Germline CDR1 MDHEN, CDR2 SYDVKM. Trimming took 2 bases from V and 0 from J, leaving 11 bases between them. This CDR3 contains 15 residues. CDR3 protein: CASSLPVRSSYEQYF. As DNA, the CDR3 is TGTGCCAGCAGTTTACCGGTGAGAAGCTCCTACGAGCAGTACTTC.

The V call is TRBV7-2, the J call TRBJ2-3; D perhaps matches TRBD1 (6 bases). The V end lost 5 bases, the J end lost 3 bases, and 21 bases lay between the germline ends. Germline CDR1 SGHTA, CDR2 FQGNSA. This CDR3 is 17 amino acids long. The CDR3 sequence is CASSPTWGTLRTDTQYF. CDR3 coding DNA: TGTGCCAGCAGCCCAACCTGGGGGACACTCAGGACAGATACGCAGTATTTT.